Listed below are T cell receptor beta chains from one sample, sequenced in a study of identical twins. TCRdb re-called the 5' RACE reads with MiXCR, one entry per CDR3 protein. Here the sample spans under 300,000 distinct CDR3 sequences, about 12% being singletons. Separately, the same data were catalogued under a study of yellow fever vaccine responses in identical twins.

The sequenced sample consisted of memory (CD45RO+) T cells sorted from blood. Receptors were obtained from a young woman in good health. Each CDR3 is given with its conserved first and last residue. The order of the fields is CDR3 DNA, CDR3 protein, V gene, D gene, J gene, clone size. The D gene is left open where the match is weak. Size is stated for part of the rows, as once, few or many counts, or as a class when the clone is expanded.

DNA: TGTGCCAGCAGTGCCCTCTCGGGACAGTACTACGAGCAGTACTTC
CDR3: CASSALSGQYYEQYF
V: TRBV28
D: TRBD1
J: TRBJ2-7
size: -

DNA: TGTGCCAGCACCAGCAGAACCACAGATACGCAGTATTTT
CDR3: CASTSRTTDTQYF
V: TRBV7-9
D: -
J: TRBJ2-3
size: many

DNA: TGTGCCAGCAGCCAAGAGTGGGGGGCACGGGCTGAAGCTTTCTTT
CDR3: CASSQEWGARAEAFF
V: TRBV3-1
D: -
J: TRBJ1-1
size: -

DNA: TGTGCCAGCAGAAGAATCAGCAGGGGGGCTGGGAGCACCGGGGAGCTGTTTTTT
CDR3: CASRRISRGAGSTGELFF
V: TRBV27
D: -
J: TRBJ2-2
size: -

DNA: TGTGCCAGCAGCGAGCCACAGGGATGGGGAAACACCATATATTTT
CDR3: CASSEPQGWGNTIYF
V: TRBV9
D: -
J: TRBJ1-3
size: -

DNA: TGTGCCAGCAGTTCCTGGAGCAACGCTTTCTTT
CDR3: CASSSWSNAFF
V: TRBV12-3/TRBV12-4
D: -
J: TRBJ1-1
size: many

DNA: TGCAGCGTTACGGACAGGGACGAGCAGTACTTC
CDR3: CSVTDRDEQYF
V: TRBV29-1
D: TRBD1
J: TRBJ2-7
size: many

DNA: TGTGCCTCCTCGTGGGCTGGGAACTACGAGCAGTACTTC
CDR3: CASSWAGNYEQYF
V: TRBV30
D: -
J: TRBJ2-7
size: -

DNA: TGTGCCAGCTCACCGGACAGATACACTGAAGCTTTCTTT
CDR3: CASSPDRYTEAFF
V: TRBV18
D: -
J: TRBJ1-1
size: -

DNA: TGCGCCAGCAACAAAGCGAGCGCTGTGGGGGCCGGGGACACCGGGGAGCTGTTTTTT
CDR3: CASNKASAVGAGDTGELFF
V: TRBV4-3
D: -
J: TRBJ2-2
size: many

DNA: TGTGCCAGCAGCGGGGGGGACTTCGGAAGGACTGAAGCTTTCTTT
CDR3: CASSGGDFGRTEAFF
V: TRBV5-5
D: -
J: TRBJ1-1
size: few

DNA: TGTGCCTGGAGTGTACGTGGACACTCATACACTGAAGCTTTCTTT
CDR3: CAWSVRGHSYTEAFF
V: TRBV30
D: -
J: TRBJ1-1
size: few

DNA: TGTGCCAGCAGTTACCCGACTAGCGGGAGATTGGGCTACGAGCAGTACTTC
CDR3: CASSYPTSGRLGYEQYF
V: TRBV6-2/TRBV6-3
D: TRBD2
J: TRBJ2-7
size: -

DNA: TGTGCCAGCAGTTCGGGCGGGAGGAAGGGCAAAAACATTCAGTACTTC
CDR3: CASSSGGRKGKNIQYF
V: TRBV27
D: TRBD2
J: TRBJ2-4
size: -

DNA: TGCAGTGCTAGGAACGACAGGGGAGGGACTGAAGCTTTCTTT
CDR3: CSARNDRGGTEAFF
V: TRBV20-1
D: TRBD1
J: TRBJ1-1
size: many

DNA: TGTGCCAGCAGTTTAGCGGGAGGGGGGAACACTGAAGCTTTCTTT
CDR3: CASSLAGGGNTEAFF
V: TRBV12-3/TRBV12-4
D: -
J: TRBJ1-1
size: few

DNA: TGTGCCAGCAGAGAACCCCGGGCCGGTGAGCAGTTCTTC
CDR3: CASREPRAGEQFF
V: TRBV28
D: -
J: TRBJ2-1
size: -

DNA: TGCAGTGCTAGTGGCTTCGTGGACGCCGGGGAGCTGTTTTTT
CDR3: CSASGFVDAGELFF
V: TRBV20-1
D: -
J: TRBJ2-2
size: few

DNA: TGTGCCAGCAGTAGGGCCGCGAATGAAAAACTGTTTTTT
CDR3: CASSRAANEKLFF
V: TRBV6-1
D: -
J: TRBJ1-4
size: few

DNA: TGTGCCAGCAGTTTCGATTCAGATACGCAGTATTTT
CDR3: CASSFDSDTQYF
V: TRBV6-2/TRBV6-3
D: -
J: TRBJ2-3
size: -

DNA: TGTGCCAGCAGTTTAAGTGGGGGGCGTTCTGGGGCCAACGTCCTGACTTTC
CDR3: CASSLSGGRSGANVLTF
V: TRBV12-3/TRBV12-4
D: -
J: TRBJ2-6
size: few

DNA: TGCGCCAGCAGCATACAAACCGGGACAGGGGGACTCGATGAGCAGTTCTTC
CDR3: CASSIQTGTGGLDEQFF
V: TRBV5-1
D: TRBD1
J: TRBJ2-1
size: -

DNA: TGTGCCAGCAGCCAAGGGGGGCAGTCGTACGAGCAGTACTTC
CDR3: CASSQGGQSYEQYF
V: TRBV4-2
D: -
J: TRBJ2-7
size: medium-sized

DNA: TGTGCCAGCAGGAACCGGGAGTATGCCTACAATGAGCAGTTCTTC
CDR3: CASRNREYAYNEQFF
V: TRBV6-1
D: -
J: TRBJ2-1
size: -

DNA: TGTGCCATCAGTGTGGGGGGGCCGGGGAACACTGAAGCTTTCTTT
CDR3: CAISVGGPGNTEAFF
V: TRBV10-3
D: -
J: TRBJ1-1
size: many

DNA: TGCAGTGCTCTGAGTGGGACAGATGGAAACACCATATATTTT
CDR3: CSALSGTDGNTIYF
V: TRBV20-1
D: TRBD1
J: TRBJ1-3
size: -

DNA: TGTGCCAGCAGTGAATACCAGAACTATGGCTACACCTTC
CDR3: CASSEYQNYGYTF
V: TRBV6-1
D: -
J: TRBJ1-2
size: many

DNA: TGTGCCACCCGGACTAGCGGGGGGGCTCGGGAGCAGTACTTC
CDR3: CATRTSGGAREQYF
V: TRBV3-1
D: TRBD2
J: TRBJ2-7
size: many

DNA: TGTGCCAGCAGCTTAATTGAGGGGGGCCCAGTAAATGAGCAGTTCTTC
CDR3: CASSLIEGGPVNEQFF
V: TRBV11-2
D: -
J: TRBJ2-1
size: few

DNA: TGTGCCAGCGATGCTGGACTTACCCTAGGAGATACGCAGTATTTT
CDR3: CASDAGLTLGDTQYF
V: TRBV6-2/TRBV6-3
D: -
J: TRBJ2-3
size: few

DNA: TGTGCCAGCAGCGCACAGGGGAGAACTGAAGCTTTCTTT
CDR3: CASSAQGRTEAFF
V: TRBV7-3
D: TRBD1
J: TRBJ1-1
size: -

DNA: TGTGCCAGCAGTGCCAAACCCCCGGGACAGGTTAACAGAGAGACGCAGTATTTT
CDR3: CASSAKPPGQVNRETQYF
V: TRBV2
D: TRBD1
J: TRBJ2-3
size: many

DNA: TGTGCCAGCACCGCCGGGCGGGGGATGAACACTGAAGCTTTCTTT
CDR3: CASTAGRGMNTEAFF
V: TRBV6-2/TRBV6-3
D: -
J: TRBJ1-1
size: many

DNA: TGTGCCAGCAAAGGGGACCCTAATCAGCCCCAGCATTTT
CDR3: CASKGDPNQPQHF
V: TRBV2
D: -
J: TRBJ1-5
size: many

DNA: TGTGCCAGCAGTTACGGACTAGCGGGAGGGCCCAGCGAGCAGTACTTC
CDR3: CASSYGLAGGPSEQYF
V: TRBV6-5
D: TRBD2
J: TRBJ2-7
size: few

DNA: TGTGCCAGCAGTCGTACAGGGGGCGCGGGGCAGCCCCAGCATTTT
CDR3: CASSRTGGAGQPQHF
V: TRBV12-3/TRBV12-4
D: TRBD1
J: TRBJ1-5
size: -

DNA: -
CDR3: CASSELRRAVKNCFF
V: TRBV9
D: -
J: TRBJ1-4
size: -

DNA: TGCGCCAGCAGCTTGGAAGCGGGAGGGGGCTATGAGCAGTTCTTC
CDR3: CASSLEAGGGYEQFF
V: TRBV5-1
D: TRBD2
J: TRBJ2-1
size: -

DNA: TGTGCCAGCAGCTCCCTTAGCTCTAACTTCTACAATGAGCAGTTCTTC
CDR3: CASSSLSSNFYNEQFF
V: TRBV9
D: -
J: TRBJ2-1
size: few

DNA: TGTGCCAGCAGCGTAGGTCCAGCGGGGGGCTCCTACGAGCAGTACTTC
CDR3: CASSVGPAGGSYEQYF
V: TRBV9
D: TRBD2
J: TRBJ2-7
size: few

DNA: TGTGCCAGCAGCCCTACTTACGGGAGAACCGAGACCCAGTACTTC
CDR3: CASSPTYGRTETQYF
V: TRBV3-1
D: -
J: TRBJ2-5
size: few

DNA: TGTGCCAGCAGTTTAGGGATGCAACGGAAGTTCTTC
CDR3: CASSLGMQRKFF
V: TRBV27
D: -
J: TRBJ2-1
size: few

DNA: TGCAGCGTTGTAGCCTCGGAACGGGGGAACTATGGCTACACCTTC
CDR3: CSVVASERGNYGYTF
V: TRBV29-1
D: -
J: TRBJ1-2
size: few

DNA: TGCGCCAGCAGCTTGGGCGTCAGGGGTAACAATGAGCAGTTCTTC
CDR3: CASSLGVRGNNEQFF
V: TRBV5-1
D: -
J: TRBJ2-1
size: -

DNA: TGTGCCAGCAGCTCTATCTCGTGGGACAATGAGCAGTTCTTC
CDR3: CASSSISWDNEQFF
V: TRBV11-2
D: -
J: TRBJ2-1
size: -

DNA: TGCGCCAGCAGCCAAGGACTAGCGGCACAAGAGACCCAGTACTTC
CDR3: CASSQGLAAQETQYF
V: TRBV4-3
D: TRBD2
J: TRBJ2-5
size: many

DNA: TGTGCCAGCAGCTTAGTCGACAGGGCTGAGTACTTC
CDR3: CASSLVDRAEYF
V: TRBV7-2
D: TRBD1
J: TRBJ2-7
size: many

DNA: TGTGCCAGCAGTGAATGGGGCGGTTTGAACACTGAAGCTTTCTTT
CDR3: CASSEWGGLNTEAFF
V: TRBV6-1
D: -
J: TRBJ1-1
size: -

DNA: TGCAGTGCTAGATCGGCGGGACGCAGCACAGATACGCAGTATTTT
CDR3: CSARSAGRSTDTQYF
V: TRBV20-1
D: -
J: TRBJ2-3
size: few

DNA: TGTGCCAGCAGCTTAGCATCGGGACAGGGTAGGGAGACCCAGTACTTC
CDR3: CASSLASGQGRETQYF
V: TRBV11-2
D: TRBD1
J: TRBJ2-5
size: -

DNA: TGTGCCAGCAGCTTGACCGCGGGGGGGTCTAGCACAGATACGCAGTATTTT
CDR3: CASSLTAGGSSTDTQYF
V: TRBV7-3
D: TRBD2
J: TRBJ2-3
size: few